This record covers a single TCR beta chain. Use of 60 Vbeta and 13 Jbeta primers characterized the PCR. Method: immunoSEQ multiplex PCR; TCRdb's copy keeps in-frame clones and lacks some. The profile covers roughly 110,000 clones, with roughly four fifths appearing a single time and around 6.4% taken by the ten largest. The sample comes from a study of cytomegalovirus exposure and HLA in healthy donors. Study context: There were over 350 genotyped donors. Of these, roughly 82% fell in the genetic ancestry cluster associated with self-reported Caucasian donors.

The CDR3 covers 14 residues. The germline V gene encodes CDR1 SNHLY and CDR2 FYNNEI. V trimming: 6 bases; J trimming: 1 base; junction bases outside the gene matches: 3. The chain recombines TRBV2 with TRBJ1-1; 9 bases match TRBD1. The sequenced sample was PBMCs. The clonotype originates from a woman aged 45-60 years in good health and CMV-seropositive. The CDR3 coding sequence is TGTGCCAGCAGGGGGACAGGGAGGAACACTGAAGCTTTCTTT. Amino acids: CASRGTGRNTEAFF.